Only a few counts were recorded for the clone carrying this TCR beta chain. Its specificity is not known. This sample is part of a study of cytomegalovirus exposure and HLA in healthy donors. The PCR was carried out with 60 Vbeta primers and 13 Jbeta primers. As originally analysed: As a later analysis found, there were roughly 80 million unique TCR beta chains, of which roughly 11 million were shared. TCRdb's table, derived via immunoSEQ multiplex PCR, lists solely in-frame clones and lacks some. V, J and clone size derive from that table, while D and trimming were established from the DNA sequence. The profile shows some 120,000 clones, more than 8% of them singletons. Study results and limitations: The authors confirmed in vitro that a few CMV-associated chains were specific for CMV antigens.

Germline CDR1 and CDR2: MNHEY and SVGAGI. The CDR3 has 14 amino acids. Trimming took off 6 bases at V and 4 bases at J, with 13 bases between the two ends. The receptor comes from a man aged 35 to 55 in good health and CMV-seronegative. The V call is TRBV6-5, the J call TRBJ2-1; D is unclear. Material for sequencing was PBMCs. Here the CDR3 DNA reads TGTGCCAGCAGCCCCTGGGCCGCGTACAATGAGCAGTTCTTC. It encodes CASSPWAAYNEQFF.